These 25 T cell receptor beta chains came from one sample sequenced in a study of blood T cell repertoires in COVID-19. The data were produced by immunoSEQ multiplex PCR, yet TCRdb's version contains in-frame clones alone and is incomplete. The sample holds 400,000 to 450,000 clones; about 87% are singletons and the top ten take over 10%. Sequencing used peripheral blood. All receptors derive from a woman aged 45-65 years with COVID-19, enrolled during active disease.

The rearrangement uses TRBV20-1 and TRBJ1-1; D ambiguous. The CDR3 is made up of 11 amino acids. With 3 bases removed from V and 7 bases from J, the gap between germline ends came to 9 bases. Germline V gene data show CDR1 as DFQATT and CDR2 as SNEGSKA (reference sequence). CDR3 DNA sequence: TGCAGTGCTAGGGGAGAGGTTGAAGCTTTCTTT. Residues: CSARGEVEAFF.

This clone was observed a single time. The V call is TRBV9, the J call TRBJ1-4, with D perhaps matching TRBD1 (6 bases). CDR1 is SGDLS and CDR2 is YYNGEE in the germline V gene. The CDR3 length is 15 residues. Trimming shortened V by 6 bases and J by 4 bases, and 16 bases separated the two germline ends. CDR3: CASNPTGQHNEKLFF. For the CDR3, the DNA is TGTGCCAGCAACCCCACCGGACAGCATAATGAAAAACTGTTTTTT. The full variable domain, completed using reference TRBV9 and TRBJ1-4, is DSGVTQTPKHLITATGQRVTLRCSPRSGDLSVYWYQQSLDQGLQFLIQYYNGEERAKGNILERFSAQQFPDLHSELNLSSLELGDSALYFCASNPTGQHNEKLFFGSGTQLSVL.

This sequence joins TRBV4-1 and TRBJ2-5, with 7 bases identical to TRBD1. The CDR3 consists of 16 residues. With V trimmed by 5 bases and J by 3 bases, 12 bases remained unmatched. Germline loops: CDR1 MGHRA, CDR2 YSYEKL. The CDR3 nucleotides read TGCGCCAGCAGCTTCCAACAGGGGCAGCGCAAAGAGACCCAGTACTTC. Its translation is CASSFQQGQRKETQYF.

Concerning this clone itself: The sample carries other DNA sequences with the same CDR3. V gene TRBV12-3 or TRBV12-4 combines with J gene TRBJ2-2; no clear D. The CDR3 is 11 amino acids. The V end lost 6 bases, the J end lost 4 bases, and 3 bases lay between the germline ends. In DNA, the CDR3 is TGTGCCAGCAGACTCACCGGGGAGCTGTTTTTT. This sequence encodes CASRLTGELFF.

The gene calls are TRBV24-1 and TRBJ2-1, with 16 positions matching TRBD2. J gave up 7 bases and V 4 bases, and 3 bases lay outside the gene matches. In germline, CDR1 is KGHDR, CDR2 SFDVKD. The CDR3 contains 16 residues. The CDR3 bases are TGTGCCACCAGTGACCCGGGACTAGCGGGGGGGAATGAGCAGTTCTTC. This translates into CATSDPGLAGGNEQFF.

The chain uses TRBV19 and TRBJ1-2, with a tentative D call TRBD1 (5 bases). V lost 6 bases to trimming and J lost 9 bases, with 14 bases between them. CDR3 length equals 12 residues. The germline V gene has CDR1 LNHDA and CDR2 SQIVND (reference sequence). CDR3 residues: CASSLWGESYTF. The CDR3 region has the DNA TGTGCCAGTAGCTTGTGGGGGGAGAGCTACACCTTC.

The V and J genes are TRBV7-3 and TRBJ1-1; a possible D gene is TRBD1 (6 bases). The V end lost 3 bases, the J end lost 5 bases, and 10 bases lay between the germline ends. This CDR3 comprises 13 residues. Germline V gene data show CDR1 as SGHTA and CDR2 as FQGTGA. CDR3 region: CASSFNRETEAFF. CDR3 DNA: TGTGCCAGCAGCTTTAACAGGGAAACTGAAGCTTTCTTT.

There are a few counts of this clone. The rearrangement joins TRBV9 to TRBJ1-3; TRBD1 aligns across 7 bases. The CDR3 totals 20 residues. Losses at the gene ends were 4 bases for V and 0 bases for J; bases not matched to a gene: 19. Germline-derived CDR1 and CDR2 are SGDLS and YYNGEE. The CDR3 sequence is CASSPSRLGTAGHSGNTIYF. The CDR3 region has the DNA TGTGCCAGCAGCCCCTCCCGGTTAGGGACAGCTGGACACTCTGGAAACACCATATATTTT. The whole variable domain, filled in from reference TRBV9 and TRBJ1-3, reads DSGVTQTPKHLITATGQRVTLRCSPRSGDLSVYWYQQSLDQGLQFLIQYYNGEERAKGNILERFSAQQFPDLHSELNLSSLELGDSALYFCASSPSRLGTAGHSGNTIYFGEGSWLTVV.

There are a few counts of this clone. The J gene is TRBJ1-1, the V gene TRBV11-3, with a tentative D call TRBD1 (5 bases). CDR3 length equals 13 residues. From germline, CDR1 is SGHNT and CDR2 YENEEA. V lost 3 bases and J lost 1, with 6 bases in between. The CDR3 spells CASSFQGNTEAFF. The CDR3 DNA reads TGTGCCAGCAGCTTCCAGGGGAACACTGAAGCTTTCTTT.

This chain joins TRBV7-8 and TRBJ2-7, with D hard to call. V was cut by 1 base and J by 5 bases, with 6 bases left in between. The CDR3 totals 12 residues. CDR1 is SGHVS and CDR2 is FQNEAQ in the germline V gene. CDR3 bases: TGTGCCAGCAGCTTAGTCCTTAACGAGCAGTACTTC. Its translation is CASSLVLNEQYF.

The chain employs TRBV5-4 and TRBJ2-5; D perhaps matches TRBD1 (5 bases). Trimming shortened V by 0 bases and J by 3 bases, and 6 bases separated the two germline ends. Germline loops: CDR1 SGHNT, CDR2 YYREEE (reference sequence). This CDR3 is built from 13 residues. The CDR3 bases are TGTGCCAGCAGCTTGGAGGGGAAAGAGACCCAGTACTTC. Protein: CASSLEGKETQYF.

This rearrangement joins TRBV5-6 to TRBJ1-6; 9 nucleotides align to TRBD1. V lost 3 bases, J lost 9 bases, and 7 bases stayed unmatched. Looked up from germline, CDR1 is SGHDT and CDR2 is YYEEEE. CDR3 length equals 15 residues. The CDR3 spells CASSWDRAKFSPLHF. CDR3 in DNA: TGTGCCAGCAGCTGGGACAGGGCAAAATTTTCACCCCTCCACTTT.

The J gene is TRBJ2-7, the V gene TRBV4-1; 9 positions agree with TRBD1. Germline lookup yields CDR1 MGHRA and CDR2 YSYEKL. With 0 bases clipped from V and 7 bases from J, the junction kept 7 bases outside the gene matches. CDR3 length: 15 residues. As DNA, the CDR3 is TGCGCCAGCAGCCAAGATGTACAGGGGGCGATAGAGCAGTACTTC. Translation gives CASSQDVQGAIEQYF.

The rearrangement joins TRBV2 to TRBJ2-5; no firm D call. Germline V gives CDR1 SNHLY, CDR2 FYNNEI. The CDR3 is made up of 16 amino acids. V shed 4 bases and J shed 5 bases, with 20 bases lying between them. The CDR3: CASSGYDTDDRETQYF. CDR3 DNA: TGTGCCAGCAGTGGATATGACACCGACGATCGGGAGACCCAGTACTTC.

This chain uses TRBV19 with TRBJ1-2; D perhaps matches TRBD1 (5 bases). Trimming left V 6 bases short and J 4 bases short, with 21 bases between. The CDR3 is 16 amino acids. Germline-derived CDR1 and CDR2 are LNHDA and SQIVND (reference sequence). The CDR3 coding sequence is TGTGCCAGTAGCCCTTTGAGGGGAGGGCCATTCTATGGCTACACCTTC. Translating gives CASSPLRGGPFYGYTF.

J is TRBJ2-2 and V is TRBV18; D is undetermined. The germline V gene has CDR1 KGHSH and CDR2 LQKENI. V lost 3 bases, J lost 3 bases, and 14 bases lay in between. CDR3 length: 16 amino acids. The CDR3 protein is CASSPYSEKYTGELFF. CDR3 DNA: TGTGCCAGCTCACCTTACTCGGAGAAGTACACCGGGGAGCTGTTTTTT.

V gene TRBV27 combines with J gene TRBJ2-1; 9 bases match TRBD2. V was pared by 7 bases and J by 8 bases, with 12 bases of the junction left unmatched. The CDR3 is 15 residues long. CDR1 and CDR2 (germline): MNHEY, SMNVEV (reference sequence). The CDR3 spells CASMRWGGGEDEQFF. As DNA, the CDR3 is TGTGCCAGCATGAGGTGGGGCGGGGGGGAGGATGAGCAGTTCTTC.

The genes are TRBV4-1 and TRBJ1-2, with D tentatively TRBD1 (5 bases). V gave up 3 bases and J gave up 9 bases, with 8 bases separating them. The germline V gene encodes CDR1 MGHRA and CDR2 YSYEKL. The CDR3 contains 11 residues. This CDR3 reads CASSQMDSYTF. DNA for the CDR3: TGCGCCAGCAGCCAGATGGACAGCTACACCTTC.

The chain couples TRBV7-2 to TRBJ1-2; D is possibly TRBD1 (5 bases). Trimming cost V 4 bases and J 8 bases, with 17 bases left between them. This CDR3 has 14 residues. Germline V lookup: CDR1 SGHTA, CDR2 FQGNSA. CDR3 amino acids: CASSWGDGLGGYTF. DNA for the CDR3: TGTGCCAGCAGCTGGGGGGACGGACTGGGCGGCTACACCTTC.

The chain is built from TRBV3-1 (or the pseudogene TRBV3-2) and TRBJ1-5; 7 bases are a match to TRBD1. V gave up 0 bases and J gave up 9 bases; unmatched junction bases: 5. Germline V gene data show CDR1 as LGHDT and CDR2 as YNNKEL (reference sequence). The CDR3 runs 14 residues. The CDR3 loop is CASSQDQGGLPQHF. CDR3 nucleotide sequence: TGTGCCAGCAGCCAAGATCAAGGGGGCCTGCCCCAGCATTTT.

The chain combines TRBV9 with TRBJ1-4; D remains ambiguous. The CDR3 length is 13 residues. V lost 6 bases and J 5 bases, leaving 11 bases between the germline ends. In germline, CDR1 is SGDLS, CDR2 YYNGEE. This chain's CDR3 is CASNVGGNEKLFF. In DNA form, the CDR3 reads TGTGCCAGCAACGTGGGAGGGAATGAAAAACTGTTTTTT.

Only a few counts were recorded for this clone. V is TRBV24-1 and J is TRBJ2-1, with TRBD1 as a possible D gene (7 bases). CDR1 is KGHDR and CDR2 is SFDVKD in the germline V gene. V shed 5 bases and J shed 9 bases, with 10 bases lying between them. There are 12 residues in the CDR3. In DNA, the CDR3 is TGTGCCACCAGTGCTCAGGGGGGTGAGCAGTTCTTC. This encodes CATSAQGGEQFF.

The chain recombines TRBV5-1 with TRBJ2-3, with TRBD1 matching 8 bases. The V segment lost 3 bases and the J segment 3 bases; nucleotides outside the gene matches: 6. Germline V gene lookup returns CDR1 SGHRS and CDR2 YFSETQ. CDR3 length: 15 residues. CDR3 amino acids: CASSWQGAGTDTQYF. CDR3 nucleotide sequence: TGCGCCAGCAGCTGGCAGGGGGCAGGGACAGATACGCAGTATTTT.

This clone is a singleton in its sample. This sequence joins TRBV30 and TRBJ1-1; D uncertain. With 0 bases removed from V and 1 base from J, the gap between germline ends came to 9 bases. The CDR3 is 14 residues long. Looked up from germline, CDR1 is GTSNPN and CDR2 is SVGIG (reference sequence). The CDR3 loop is CAWSVLMGNTEAFF. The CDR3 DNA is TGTGCCTGGAGTGTACTAATGGGGAACACTGAAGCTTTCTTT.

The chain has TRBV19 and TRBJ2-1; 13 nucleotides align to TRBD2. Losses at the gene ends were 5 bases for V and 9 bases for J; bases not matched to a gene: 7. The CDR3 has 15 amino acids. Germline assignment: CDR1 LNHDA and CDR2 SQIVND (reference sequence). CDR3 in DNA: TGTGCCAGTAGTTTACTAGCGGGGGGGCAGGGTGAGCAGTTCTTC. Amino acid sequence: CASSLLAGGQGEQFF.